Reported below is one T cell receptor beta chain. No antigen is known for it. The CDR3 has 14 residues. Germline V gene sequence: CDR1 MGHDK, CDR2 SYGVNS. The germline V and J ends were trimmed by 8 bases and 4 bases, with 15 bases remaining between them. A 5'RACE template-switching step, the method used to make TCR cDNA, added a universal primer site and UMIs. TCRdb re-derived calls from the 5' RACE reads in MiXCR, one entry per CDR3 protein. The sample has roughly 400,000 distinct CDR3 sequences; approximately 19% are singletons. The record originates from a study of T cells after yellow fever vaccination. Overall study results and limits: Peaking faster, on day 5 versus 15, the secondary response was nonetheless weaker.

Sequencing was performed on PBMCs, taken before the yellow fever booster vaccination. The chain links TRBV25-1 to TRBJ1-3, with D possibly being TRBD1 (6 bases). The source of this sequence is a man between 18 and 29 years old who received the YFV17D yellow fever vaccine. The DNA for the CDR3 is TGTGCCAGCCAAAGGGGGGGCACGGGAAACACCATATATTTT. Amino acid sequence: CASQRGGTGNTIYF.